These T cell receptor beta chains were read from a single sample in a study of blood T cells in healthy people across ages. TCRdb itself ran the 5' RACE reads through MiXCR, one entry per CDR3 protein. The sample contains over 1.5 million distinct CDR3 sequences, about 50% of which appear only once. The sample was blood. All receptors come from a woman between 40 and 50 years old in good health. Both conserved end residues are part of each CDR3. The order of the fields is clone size, V gene, J gene, CDR3 protein. Size tells how often a clone was seen (once, few, many) or the class of an expanded clone, and some rows leave it out.

>NA|TRBV7-2|TRBJ1-2
CASSVGQGGYGYTF
>few|TRBV27|TRBJ2-3
CASSFQGSAADTQYF
>NA|TRBV6-2/TRBV6-3|TRBJ2-6
CASRSSGTELFRANVLTF
>few|TRBV20-1|TRBJ2-1
CSALRLAAINEQFF
>few|TRBV7-2|TRBJ2-2
CASSWRTPNTGELFF
>NA|TRBV12-5|TRBJ1-1
CASGFRQGSYTEAFF
>once|TRBV7-9|TRBJ2-2
CASKGDEVAGELFF
>NA|TRBV4-1|NA
CASSQVGTGSYNEQYF
>few|TRBV12-3/TRBV12-4|TRBJ2-1
CASSLETVSNEQFF
>once|TRBV20-1|TRBJ1-2
CSAISGDGYIF
>NA|TRBV19|TRBJ2-6
CASSPGRAGLANVLTF
>few|TRBV6-2/TRBV6-3|TRBJ1-1
CASIDRLNTEAFF
>NA|TRBV28|TRBJ2-1
CASSLADRTNYNEQFF
>few|TRBV7-2|TRBJ2-7
CASSLEWDPSYEQYF
>NA|TRBV20-1|TRBJ2-3
CSARGIASGGSDTQYF
>NA|TRBV7-2|TRBJ2-5
CASSQKLAGGAGTQYF
>few|TRBV4-2|TRBJ2-5
CASSQVREVGETQYF
>NA|TRBV6-2/TRBV6-3|TRBJ2-7
CASSYRAGGTYEQYF
>NA|TRBV6-2/TRBV6-3|TRBJ2-3
CASSYLAGGSGTQYF
>NA|TRBV3-1|TRBJ2-3
CASSQDRWLAGSTDTQYF
>once|TRBV20-1|TRBJ2-5
CSARGGKGLAGTETQYF
>NA|TRBV4-1|TRBJ2-3
CASSQLPSLSTDTQYF
>NA|TRBV20-1|TRBJ1-5
CSARRWDQNQPQHF
>NA|TRBV5-1|TRBJ2-3
CASSLASGVDTQYF
>NA|TRBV6-6|TRBJ1-1
CASSRGQGWNTEAFF
>NA|TRBV5-4|TRBJ2-5
CASRQGDEETQYF
>NA|TRBV20-1|TRBJ2-3
CSAPQGLDTQYF
>few|TRBV6-1|TRBJ1-2
CASSSNRDRGYTF
>few|TRBV5-5|TRBJ2-7
CASSISYGPYEQYF